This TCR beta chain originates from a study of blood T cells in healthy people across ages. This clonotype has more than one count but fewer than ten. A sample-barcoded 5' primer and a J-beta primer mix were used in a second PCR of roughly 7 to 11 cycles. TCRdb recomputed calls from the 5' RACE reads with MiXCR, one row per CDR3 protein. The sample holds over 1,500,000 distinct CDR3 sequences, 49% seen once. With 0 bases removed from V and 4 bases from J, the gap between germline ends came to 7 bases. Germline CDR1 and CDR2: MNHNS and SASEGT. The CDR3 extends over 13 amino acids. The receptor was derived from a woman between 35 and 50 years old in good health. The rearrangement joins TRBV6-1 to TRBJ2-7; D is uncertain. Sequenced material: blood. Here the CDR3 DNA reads TGTGCCAGCAGTGAAGCTTTAAGGTACGAGCAGTACTTC. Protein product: CASSEALRYEQYF.